The 29 T cell receptor beta chains listed next were all sequenced from one sample in a study of immune evolution from preneoplasia to lung adenocarcinoma (dated by TCRdb to the early 2020s). Receptor amplification or capture employed the immunoSEQ multiplex PCR assay. TCRdb took this table from immuneACCESS and kept in-frame rearrangements with V and J called. Such tables lack part of the clones; where checked against another copy, unresolved V genes explain under half of the gap, and the rest is unexplained. The sample has about 11,000 clones on record, about 70% of them singletons. The top ten hold around 30% of the sample. Source material: FFPE normal lung tissue adjacent to the tumor. The receptors were sampled from a person aged 55-75 years with lung adenocarcinoma. Some clones in this sample may be carry-over from other donors' samples.

The rearrangement links TRBV5-1 to TRBJ2-1; 13 nucleotides match TRBD2. Germline CDR1 reads SGHRS; CDR2 reads YFSETQ. The trim removed 4 bases at V and 9 bases at J, leaving 7 bases unmatched. CDR3 length: 15 residues. The CDR3 DNA follows: TGCGCCAGCAGCCCGGGGACTAGCGGGATGGGTGAGCAGTTCTTC. This gives the protein CASSPGTSGMGEQFF.

The chain carries TRBV11-2 and TRBJ2-1; 9 bases agree with TRBD2. V dropped 3 bases and J dropped 8; count of bases not matched to a gene: 8. The CDR3 totals 15 residues. CDR1 SGHAT and CDR2 FQNNGV come from the germline V gene. DNA of the CDR3: TGTGCCAGCAGCTTTGTTGCGGGAGGGCCTGATGAGCAGTTCTTC. It codes for CASSFVAGGPDEQFF. The variable domain in full, completed from reference TRBV11-2 and TRBJ2-1, reads EAGVAQSPRYKIIEKRQSVAFWCNPISGHATLYWYQQILGQGPKLLIQFQNNGVVDDSQLPKDRFSAERLKGVDSTLKIQPAKLEDSAVYLCASSFVAGGPDEQFFGPGTRLTVL.

V is TRBV10-1 and J is TRBJ2-7; TRBD2 agrees at 7 bases. With V trimmed by 4 bases and J by 3 bases, 3 bases remained unmatched. The CDR3 consists of 13 residues. Germline loops: CDR1 WNHNN, CDR2 SYGVQD (reference sequence). This chain's CDR3 is CASSASGIYEQYF. The CDR3 region has the DNA TGCGCCAGCAGTGCCAGCGGGATCTACGAGCAGTACTTC.

This clone is medium-sized by share. The chain couples TRBV2 to TRBJ2-5; TRBD2 matches at 8 bases. The CDR3 is 16 residues long. Germline-derived CDR1 and CDR2 are SNHLY and FYNNEI. Unmatched junction bases numbered 14, after V lost 10 bases and J lost 1 base. CDR3 in amino acids: CATELGGSGSQETQYF. The CDR3 DNA is TGTGCCACCGAACTTGGGGGGAGCGGGAGCCAAGAGACCCAGTACTTC. Full variable domain (outside the CDR3, taken from reference TRBV2 and TRBJ2-5): EPEVTQTPSHQVTQMGQEVILRCVPISNHLYFYWYRQILGQKVEFLVSFYNNEISEKSEIFDDQFSVERPDGSNFTLKIRSTKLEDSAMYFCATELGGSGSQETQYFGPGTRLLVL.

Turning to this clone: This sample also contains other DNA sequences that code for the same CDR3. The chain employs TRBV10-3 and TRBJ2-3, with 8 bases aligning to TRBD2. CDR1 ENHRY and CDR2 SYGVKD come from the germline V gene. This CDR3 spans 13 amino acids. The junction had 2 bases not matched to a gene; V was cut back by 5 bases and J by 4 bases. CDR3 nucleotides: TGTGCCATCAGTAGCGGGAGATCAGATACGCAGTATTTT. Its translation: CAISSGRSDTQYF.

V and J are TRBV30 and TRBJ2-3, with 8 bases fitting TRBD1. The V segment lost 2 bases and the J segment 3 bases; nucleotides outside the gene matches: 10. Germline loops: CDR1 GTSNPN, CDR2 SVGIG (reference sequence). This CDR3 is built from 16 residues. DNA of the CDR3: TGTGCCTGGAGTACGGGAGACAGGGGATTTACAGATACGCAGTATTTT. Protein product: CAWSTGDRGFTDTQYF.

The V gene is TRBV7-2, the J gene TRBJ1-2; D is perhaps TRBD1 (6 bases). The CDR3 sequence is 14 residues long. CDR1 and CDR2 (germline): SGHTA, FQGNSA. Trimming pared 5 bases from V and 4 bases from J, leaving 14 bases between. CDR3 in DNA: TGTGCCAGCAGCGACTACAGGGAAAGCTATGGCTACACCTTC. Its protein is CASSDYRESYGYTF.

V usage is TRBV6-4 and J usage is TRBJ1-5, with D possibly matching TRBD1 (5 bases). Trimming shortened V by 6 bases and J by 1 base, and 7 bases separated the two germline ends. The CDR3 is made up of 13 amino acids. CDR1 and CDR2 (germline): MRHNA, SNTAGT. The CDR3 DNA sequence: TGTGCCAGCAGCAGGGACAGCAATCAGCCCCAGCATTTT. Residues: CASSRDSNQPQHF.

The chain recombines TRBV9 with TRBJ2-3, with 13 nucleotides matching TRBD2. CDR3 length equals 15 residues. In germline, CDR1 is SGDLS, CDR2 YYNGEE. Unmatched junction bases numbered 5, after V lost 7 bases and J lost 3 bases. The CDR3 sequence: CASATSGRTTDTQYF. The CDR3, as DNA: TGTGCCAGCGCGACTAGCGGGAGGACGACAGATACGCAGTATTTT.

This clone was detected only a few times. The rearrangement joins TRBV19 to TRBJ1-5; TRBD1 might be the D (5 bases). Germline lookup yields CDR1 LNHDA and CDR2 SQIVND (reference sequence). Trimming removed 4 bases at V and 1 base at J, with 20 bases between. The CDR3 is 18 amino acids. CDR3 sequence: CASSKLGVGARSNQPQHF. The CDR3 DNA sequence: TGTGCCAGTAGTAAGTTAGGGGTCGGGGCGCGGAGCAATCAGCCCCAGCATTTT.

This chain connects TRBV11-2 to TRBJ2-2; D not resolved. Germline V lookup: CDR1 SGHAT, CDR2 FQNNGV. The germline V and J ends were trimmed by 2 bases and 0 bases, with 13 bases remaining between them. The CDR3 sequence is 17 residues long. The CDR3 region has the DNA TGTGCCAGCAGCTTAAGTCCGACTGGAACGAACACCGGGGAGCTGTTTTTT. It translates to CASSLSPTGTNTGELFF.

This chain links TRBV5-5 with TRBJ1-2; D possibly corresponds to TRBD1 (6 bases). Germline V lookup: CDR1 SGHKS, CDR2 YYEKEE (reference sequence). V was cut by 4 bases and J by 2 bases, with 9 bases left in between. This CDR3 has 13 residues. CDR3 nucleotides: TGTGCCAGCAGCCCTACAGGGAACTATGGCTACACCTTC. Residues: CASSPTGNYGYTF.

The chain recombines TRBV4-2 with TRBJ2-7, with D perhaps being TRBD1 or TRBD2 (6 bases each). The CDR3 extends over 19 amino acids. Germline assignment: CDR1 LGHNA and CDR2 YNFKEQ. V lost 4 bases, J lost 6 bases, and 31 bases lay in between. In DNA form, the CDR3 reads TGTGCCAGCAGCCGACAAGTGCGGTTAGCGGACAGTGGAAGCCGCGAGCAGTACTTC. Its translation is CASSRQVRLADSGSREQYF.

The chain joins TRBV6-1 to TRBJ2-1; 7 bases map to TRBD2. V lost 1 base, J lost 7 bases, and 7 bases stayed unmatched. This CDR3 is built from 15 residues. Looked up from germline, CDR1 is MNHNS and CDR2 is SASEGT. For the CDR3, the DNA is TGTGCCAGCAGTGAAGTAAGCGGGACGCGAAATGAGCAGTTCTTC. It encodes CASSEVSGTRNEQFF.

This chain joins TRBV11-3 and TRBJ1-3; D possibly corresponds to TRBD1 (6 bases). V was shortened by 5 bases and J by 4 bases, with 18 bases between the two germline ends. This CDR3 is 16 amino acids long. The germline CDR1 and CDR2 sequences are SGHNT and YENEEA. The CDR3 coding sequence is TGTGCCAGCAGCCTGGACGGACAGCTCAGAGGAAACACCATATATTTT. Its translation is CASSLDGQLRGNTIYF.

The V and J genes are TRBV5-8 and TRBJ2-3; D possibly uses TRBD1 or TRBD2 (5 bases each). This CDR3 region has 17 residues. Germline CDR1 and CDR2: SGHTS and YDEGEE. The ends were cut back, 1 base at V and 1 base at J, with 16 bases in the middle. CDR3 residues: CASSLMRWGRGTDTQYF. CDR3 DNA sequence: TGTGCCAGCAGCTTGATGCGTTGGGGACGGGGCACAGATACGCAGTATTTT.

The chain links TRBV28 to TRBJ2-5; 10 positions match TRBD1. This CDR3 is built from 14 residues. V lost 5 bases to trimming and J lost 6 bases; unmatched junction nucleotides: 6. Germline V gene sequence: CDR1 MDHEN, CDR2 SYDVKM. CDR3 amino acids: CASSPWDRGKTQYF. The CDR3, as DNA: TGTGCCAGCAGTCCCTGGGACAGGGGTAAGACCCAGTACTTC.

This clone was observed a few times. The rearrangement links TRBV18 to TRBJ2-1; D is uncertain. This CDR3 region has 14 residues. Germline CDR1 reads KGHSH; CDR2 reads LQKENI. Trimming removed 2 bases at V and 6 bases at J, with 11 bases between. CDR3 coding DNA: TGTGCCAGCTCACCATATGTCCGAACCAATGAGCAGTTCTTC. This codes for CASSPYVRTNEQFF.

The chain is built from TRBV18 and TRBJ2-3; TRBD1 matches at 8 bases. CDR1 is KGHSH and CDR2 is LQKENI in the germline V gene. V shed 3 bases and J 6 bases; nucleotides not matched to a gene: 5. This CDR3 has 14 residues. The CDR3 sequence is CASSPTGEGDTQYF. The CDR3 bases are TGTGCCAGCTCACCGACAGGGGAAGGCGATACGCAGTATTTT. Looking up the rest from reference TRBV18 and TRBJ2-3 gives the full variable domain: NAGVMQNPRHLVRRRGQEARLRCSPMKGHSHVYWYRQLPEEGLKFMVYLQKENIIDESGMPKERFSAEFPKEGPSILRIQQVVRGDSAAYFCASSPTGEGDTQYFGPGTRLTVL.

The genes are TRBV9 and TRBJ2-7; 7 positions match TRBD2. Trimming removed 0 bases from V and 4 bases from J; junction bases left unmatched: 7. The CDR3 spans 15 residues. Germline CDR1 reads SGDLS; CDR2 reads YYNGEE. The CDR3: CASSVDASGVYEQYF. As DNA, the CDR3 is TGTGCCAGCAGCGTAGATGCTAGCGGCGTATACGAGCAGTACTTC.

J is TRBJ2-7 and V is TRBV19; maybe TRBD2 (6 bases). CDR1 is LNHDA, CDR2 SQIVND, per germline (reference sequence). CDR3 length: 15 amino acids. V was pared by 3 bases and J by 0 bases, with 12 bases between. The CDR3 loop is CASSIGGGTSYEQYF. CDR3 DNA sequence: TGTGCCAGTAGTATCGGGGGAGGTACCTCCTACGAGCAGTACTTC.

This chain joins TRBV19 and TRBJ2-3; D perhaps matches TRBD2 (5 bases). Germline CDR1 reads LNHDA; CDR2 reads SQIVND (reference sequence). The CDR3 spans 14 residues. The ends were cut back, 8 bases at V and 9 bases at J, with 21 bases in the middle. CDR3 DNA: TGTGCCAGTTCGGTGGCTGCCCCCACTAGAACGCAGTATTTT. Its protein is CASSVAAPTRTQYF. Full variable domain (rest looked up from reference TRBV19 and TRBJ2-3): DGGITQSPKYLFRKEGQNVTLSCEQNLNHDAMYWYRQDPGQGLRLIYYSQIVNDFQKGDIAEGYSVSREKKESFPLTVTSAQKNPTAFYLCASSVAAPTRTQYFGPGTRLTVL.

By sample share, this clone is medium-sized. V usage is TRBV18 and J usage is TRBJ2-5; no firm D call. Deletions cut 0 bases from V and 5 bases from J, with 4 bases between. This CDR3 has 12 residues. Germline values: CDR1 KGHSH, CDR2 LQKENI. DNA for the CDR3: TGTGCCAGCTCACCACCGGGGGAGACCCAGTACTTC. It specifies CASSPPGETQYF.

The chain links TRBV28 to TRBJ1-4, with TRBD1 matching over 7 bases. Germline trimming cut 9 bases from V and 2 bases from J; bases unmatched to any gene: 12. CDR1 MDHEN and CDR2 SYDVKM come from the germline V gene. There are 16 residues in the CDR3. The CDR3 here is CASSDAPGQTNEKLFF. As DNA, the CDR3 is TGTGCCAGTTCGGACGCTCCGGGACAGACTAATGAAAAACTGTTTTTT.

This clone has only a few counts. The gene calls are TRBV9 and TRBJ2-2, with a tentative D call TRBD1 (6 bases). Germline assignment: CDR1 SGDLS and CDR2 YYNGEE. The V gene lost 4 bases and the J gene lost 0 bases, with 13 bases spanning the gap. The CDR3 consists of 16 residues. CDR3 loop: CASSSEGQPNTGELFF. CDR3 sequence (DNA): TGTGCCAGCAGCTCCGAGGGACAACCGAACACCGGGGAGCTGTTTTTT. Supplemented by reference TRBV9 and TRBJ2-2, the full variable domain reads DSGVTQTPKHLITATGQRVTLRCSPRSGDLSVYWYQQSLDQGLQFLIQYYNGEERAKGNILERFSAQQFPDLHSELNLSSLELGDSALYFCASSSEGQPNTGELFFGEGSRLTVL.

The CDR3 bases are TGCAGTGCTGGTCAGGGGTTCGAAGCTTTCTTT. Amino acids: CSAGQGFEAFF. The chain carries TRBV20-1 and TRBJ1-1; perhaps TRBD1 as D (6 bases). The CDR3 is 11 residues long. The V gene lost 5 bases and the J gene lost 8 bases, with 12 bases spanning the gap. Germline-derived CDR1 and CDR2 are DFQATT and SNEGSKA (reference sequence).

The rearrangement joins TRBV10-2 to TRBJ2-2, with D uncertain. The germline V gene encodes CDR1 WSHSY and CDR2 SAAADI. Trimming pared 3 bases from V and 2 bases from J, leaving 4 bases between. The CDR3 is 13 residues long. CDR3 region: CASSDTNTGELFF. Written as DNA, the CDR3 is TGCGCCAGCAGTGATACAAACACCGGGGAGCTGTTTTTT.

The rearrangement joins TRBV28 to TRBJ2-1; 8 nucleotides match TRBD2. Germline V lookup: CDR1 MDHEN, CDR2 SYDVKM. The junction had 15 bases not matched to a gene; V was cut back by 5 bases and J by 9 bases. The length of the CDR3 is 16 residues. CDR3 region: CASSRVGSGSMPEQFF. The CDR3 coding sequence is TGTGCCAGCAGTCGGGTGGGAAGCGGGAGTATGCCTGAGCAGTTCTTC.

This clone came up once. The rearrangement joins TRBV6-6 to TRBJ2-2, with a possible D match to TRBD2 (5 bases). CDR1 is MNHNY, CDR2 SVGAGI, per germline (reference sequence). Trimming pared 0 bases from V and 4 bases from J, leaving 6 bases between. The CDR3 loop spans 14 amino acids. The CDR3 DNA reads TGTGCCAGCAGTTACTCCGGGGTCACCGGGGAGCTGTTTTTT. It codes for CASSYSGVTGELFF.